This passage covers 28 T cell receptor beta chains from one sample sequenced in a study of blood T cell repertoires in COVID-19. Only in-frame clones appear in the TCRdb table, and some are missing; sequencing was by immunoSEQ multiplex PCR. This table holds a few hundred thousand clones, nearly 90% found once. Sequencing input: peripheral blood. These receptors were collected from a human donor in a cohort sampled during active COVID-19.

Points on this clone: This sample also contains other DNA sequences that code for the same CDR3. This chain uses TRBV6-6 with TRBJ2-5; 8 bases agree with TRBD1. Germline V gene sequence: CDR1 MNHNY, CDR2 SVGAGI (reference sequence). CDR3 length: 15 residues. The ends lost 0 bases at V and 2 bases at J; junction bases unmatched: 2. In DNA, the CDR3 is TGTGCCAGCAGTTACTCCGGGACAGGACAAGAGACCCAGTACTTC. It specifies CASSYSGTGQETQYF.

This chain connects TRBV15 to TRBJ2-5; 7 positions match TRBD1. The V and J ends lost 0 bases and 3 bases, in that order; junction bases with no gene match: 4. In germline, CDR1 is LNHNV, CDR2 YYDKDF (reference sequence). This CDR3 contains 15 residues. In DNA, the CDR3 is TGTGCCACCAGCAGAGACGGACAGGTGGAAGAGACCCAGTACTTC. Protein: CATSRDGQVEETQYF.

In this sample, this clone turned up a few times. V and J are TRBV25-1 and TRBJ1-2, with unresolved D. CDR3 length: 12 residues. Germline CDR1 reads MGHDK; CDR2 reads SYGVNS. V was shortened by 4 bases and J by 5 bases, with 8 bases between the two germline ends. Here the CDR3 DNA reads TGTGCCAGCAGTGGGGCAGGATATGGCTACACCTTC. This translates into CASSGAGYGYTF.

The V and J genes are TRBV27 and TRBJ2-1, with 7 bases lining up with TRBD2. CDR3 length: 16 amino acids. V was pared by 2 bases and J by 2 bases, with 6 bases of the junction left unmatched. The germline CDR1 and CDR2 sequences are MNHEY and SMNVEV (reference sequence). This chain's CDR3 is CASSLIPSGTYNEQFF. CDR3 DNA: TGTGCCAGCAGTTTAATCCCTAGCGGTACCTACAATGAGCAGTTCTTC.

The J gene is TRBJ2-7, the V gene TRBV5-6, with 8 positions matching TRBD2. CDR1 is SGHDT, CDR2 YYEEEE, per germline. The length of the CDR3 is 15 residues. V gave up 4 bases and J gave up 5 bases; unmatched junction bases: 11. In DNA form, the CDR3 reads TGTGCCAGCAGCCGCCCGGAGCGGGAGATCAACGAGCAGTACTTC. It yields the protein CASSRPEREINEQYF. Looking up the rest from reference TRBV5-6 and TRBJ2-7 gives the full variable domain: DAGVTQSPTHLIKTRGQQVTLRCSPKSGHDTVSWYQQALGQGPQFIFQYYEEEERQRGNFPDRFSGHQFPNYSSELNVNALLLGDSALYLCASSRPEREINEQYFGPGTRLTVT.

The V and J genes are TRBV2 and TRBJ1-6; D remains unclear. This CDR3 has 13 residues. Deletions cut 4 bases from V and 6 bases from J, with 7 bases between. Germline values: CDR1 SNHLY, CDR2 FYNNEI. This CDR3 reads CASSVQVNSPLHF. The CDR3 nucleotides are TGTGCCAGCAGTGTTCAGGTTAATTCACCCCTCCACTTT.

The chain couples TRBV7-2 to TRBJ2-7; 9 nucleotides agree with TRBD2. Germline trimming cut 4 bases from V and 2 bases from J; bases unmatched to any gene: 6. Germline lookup yields CDR1 SGHTA and CDR2 FQGNSA. The CDR3 runs to 15 residues. CDR3 sequence reads: CASSSGLATPYEQYF. DNA of the CDR3: TGTGCCAGCAGCTCCGGACTAGCGACACCCTACGAGCAGTACTTC.

The rearrangement links TRBV23-1 to TRBJ1-4, with a weak D call TRBD1 (5 bases). TRBV23-1 is marked as an open reading frame, function uncertain. V lost 10 bases, J lost 16 bases, and 13 bases lay in between. The CDR3 runs to 9 residues. The CDR3 region has the DNA TGCGCCACCCCGACAGTTAGGTTTTTT. It encodes CATPTVRFF.

The V and J genes are TRBV23-1 and TRBJ1-5; D is unresolved. TRBV23-1 is identified as an open reading frame with a role that is uncertain. The CDR3 loop spans 12 amino acids. V shed 4 bases and J shed 4 bases, with 5 bases lying between them. This CDR3 reads CASSLTNQPQHF. The CDR3 DNA reads TGCGCCAGCAGTCTCACAAATCAGCCCCAGCATTTT.

The genes are TRBV28 and TRBJ1-6, with D perhaps matching TRBD1 (5 bases). Trimming took off 6 bases at V and 7 bases at J, with 16 bases between the two ends. The CDR3 runs to 15 residues. Looked up from germline, CDR1 is MDHEN and CDR2 is SYDVKM. CDR3 region: CASSLPGGTNSPLHF. The CDR3, as DNA: TGTGCCAGCAGCCTCCCGGGAGGGACGAATTCACCCCTCCACTTT.

The chain combines TRBV18 with TRBJ1-5, with 8 bases lining up with TRBD1. The J segment lost 1 base and the V segment lost 4 bases, leaving 3 bases of the junction unmatched. The CDR3 totals 15 residues. Germline assignment: CDR1 KGHSH and CDR2 LQKENI. CDR3 region: CASSQQGDSNQPQHF. The CDR3 DNA reads TGTGCCAGCTCACAACAGGGGGACAGCAATCAGCCCCAGCATTTT.

This clone was observed a single time. The chain has TRBV19 and TRBJ1-2; possible D gene TRBD1, 6 bases. The germline V gene encodes CDR1 LNHDA and CDR2 SQIVND (reference sequence). The CDR3 has 15 residues. V lost 6 bases and J 0 bases, leaving 14 bases between the germline ends. The CDR3 sequence is CASSHDRSANYGYTF. The DNA of the CDR3 is TGTGCCAGTAGCCACGACAGGTCAGCTAACTATGGCTACACCTTC.

The chain uses TRBV20-1 and TRBJ2-7, with TRBD1 as a possible D gene (5 bases). V shed 3 bases and J shed 1 base, with 25 bases lying between them. The CDR3 has 18 amino acids. Per the germline V gene, CDR1 is DFQATT and CDR2 is SNEGSKA (reference sequence). Here the CDR3 reads CSASKPQVRADRSYEQYF. CDR3 DNA sequence: TGCAGTGCTAGTAAACCCCAAGTCCGTGCCGACAGATCCTACGAGCAGTACTTC.

The CDR3 protein is CASSQGGSVWSTQYF. In DNA form, the CDR3 reads TGTGCCAGCAGCCAAGGGGGTAGCGTGTGGAGCACGCAGTATTTT. The chain couples TRBV4-2 to TRBJ2-3, with TRBD2 as a possible D gene (5 bases). This CDR3 is 15 amino acids long. CDR1 LGHNA and CDR2 YNFKEQ come from the germline V gene. Trimming removed 1 base from V and 9 bases from J, with 17 bases in between.

The rearrangement uses TRBV10-3 and TRBJ1-6, with D possibly matching TRBD1 (5 bases). This CDR3 comprises 13 residues. The germline V gene has CDR1 ENHRY and CDR2 SYGVKD. Trimming pared 4 bases from V and 6 bases from J, leaving 7 bases between. The CDR3 here is CAISGDFNSPLHF. CDR3 nucleotides: TGTGCCATCAGTGGGGACTTTAATTCACCCCTCCACTTT.

The V call is TRBV5-6, the J call TRBJ1-2, with D unresolved. The ends were cut back, 5 bases at V and 4 bases at J, with 21 bases in the middle. Germline V CDR1 and CDR2: SGHDT, YYEEEE. This CDR3 region has 16 residues. The CDR3 reads CASSYDGRIGTYGYTF. The CDR3 DNA reads TGTGCCAGCAGTTACGACGGGAGAATAGGCACCTATGGCTACACCTTC.

The rearrangement links TRBV9 to TRBJ2-3; the D gene is possibly TRBD2 (7 bases). This CDR3 has 15 amino acids. V lost 0 bases and J 3 bases, leaving 11 bases between the germline ends. Looked up from germline, CDR1 is SGDLS and CDR2 is YYNGEE. The CDR3 region has the DNA TGTGCCAGCAGCGTAGCGGGGGGCCAGACAGATACGCAGTATTTT. Translated: CASSVAGGQTDTQYF. The full variable domain, its missing parts supplied by reference TRBV9 and TRBJ2-3, is DSGVTQTPKHLITATGQRVTLRCSPRSGDLSVYWYQQSLDQGLQFLIQYYNGEERAKGNILERFSAQQFPDLHSELNLSSLELGDSALYFCASSVAGGQTDTQYFGPGTRLTVL.

The chain joins TRBV4-3 to TRBJ2-7, with a possible D match to TRBD2 (5 bases). Per germline, CDR1 LGHNA and CDR2 YSLEER. V lost 0 bases to trimming and J lost 4 bases, with 10 bases between them. CDR3 length: 14 residues. The CDR3: CASSQDLGVYEQYF. Here the CDR3 DNA reads TGCGCCAGCAGCCAAGACCTCGGGGTATACGAGCAGTACTTC.

The chain combines TRBV5-1 with TRBJ2-5; weak D call: TRBD2 (6 bases). V was clipped by 4 bases and J by 1 base, with 17 bases between them. CDR3 length: 16 residues. Germline assignment: CDR1 SGHRS and CDR2 YFSETQ. The CDR3 sequence is CASSHRVADFQETQYF. The CDR3 nucleotides read TGCGCCAGCAGCCATCGGGTAGCGGATTTCCAAGAGACCCAGTACTTC. The variable domain in full, completed from reference TRBV5-1 and TRBJ2-5, reads KAGVTQTPRYLIKTRGQQVTLSCSPISGHRSVSWYQQTPGQGLQFLFEYFSETQRNKGNFPGRFSGRQFSNSRSEMNVSTLELGDSALYLCASSHRVADFQETQYFGPGTRLLVL.

V is TRBV10-3 and J is TRBJ1-2; D gene ambiguous. The V gene's germline CDR1 is ENHRY and CDR2 SYGVKD. V shed 2 bases and J shed 8 bases, with 15 bases lying between them. CDR3 length equals 14 residues. The CDR3 sequence: CAISEEPPGLGYTF. The CDR3 nucleotides read TGTGCCATCAGTGAGGAACCCCCGGGATTGGGCTACACCTTC.

V usage is TRBV27 and J usage is TRBJ2-7; 7 bases agree with TRBD1. The germline V gene encodes CDR1 MNHEY and CDR2 SMNVEV (reference sequence). Trimming cost V 6 bases and J 4 bases; bases outside gene matches: 9. The CDR3 contains 14 residues. For the CDR3, the DNA is TGTGCCAGCAGGAGACAGGGTGGGTTGTACGAGCAGTACTTC. Translated, it gives CASRRQGGLYEQYF.

The J gene is TRBJ1-4, the V gene TRBV4-3; tentative D call: TRBD1 (5 bases). Trimming cost V 4 bases and J 4 bases, with 7 bases left between them. The CDR3 runs 13 residues. Germline CDR1 and CDR2: LGHNA and YSLEER. The CDR3 coding sequence is TGCGCCAGCAGCCGGGGGGATAATGAAAAACTGTTTTTT. It specifies CASSRGDNEKLFF.

This clone came up once. The rearrangement joins TRBV7-3 to TRBJ2-3; D is ambiguous. V was trimmed by 5 bases and J by 4 bases, leaving 10 bases between them. The V gene's germline CDR1 is SGHTA and CDR2 FQGTGA. The CDR3 is 13 amino acids. The CDR3 DNA follows: TGTGCCAGCAGCACATCAGAAGCAGATACGCAGTATTTT. As protein: CASSTSEADTQYF.

This clone is a singleton in its sample. The chain recombines TRBV25-1 with TRBJ2-7, with D possibly being TRBD1 (6 bases). The CDR3 covers 16 residues. Germline V gene sequence: CDR1 MGHDK, CDR2 SYGVNS. V dropped 3 bases and J dropped 2 bases, with 17 bases sitting between them. In DNA, the CDR3 is TGTGCCAGCAGTGATAATCCCGGACAGTTCACCTACGAGCAGTACTTC. Its translation: CASSDNPGQFTYEQYF.

This chain connects TRBV3-1 (or the pseudogene TRBV3-2) to TRBJ1-2; no firm D call. Germline loops: CDR1 LGHDT, CDR2 YNNKEL (reference sequence). The CDR3 is made up of 13 amino acids. V lost 3 bases to trimming and J lost 7 bases, with 12 bases between them. CDR3 nucleotide sequence: TGTGCCAGCAGCCAGACAACGAGTGGTGGCTACACCTTC. It is translated as CASSQTTSGGYTF.

The chain couples TRBV7-8 to TRBJ2-7, with D hard to call. Trimming stripped 1 base from V and 4 bases from J, with 8 bases between. This CDR3 has 13 residues. The V gene's germline CDR1 is SGHVS and CDR2 FQNEAQ. CDR3 DNA: TGTGCCAGCAGCTTAGGGCGGAAGTACGAGCAGTACTTC. Its protein is CASSLGRKYEQYF. Looking up the rest from reference TRBV7-8 and TRBJ2-7 gives the full variable domain: GAGVSQSPRYKVAKRGQDVALRCDPISGHVSLFWYQQALGQGPEFLTYFQNEAQLDKSGLPSDRFFAERPEGSVSTLKIQRTQQEDSAVYLCASSLGRKYEQYFGPGTRLTVT.

The chain recombines TRBV6-1 with TRBJ1-4; a weak D match, TRBD1 (5 bases). V shed 3 bases and J shed 8 bases, with 16 bases lying between them. In germline, CDR1 is MNHNS, CDR2 SASEGT. This CDR3 is built from 15 residues. The DNA for the CDR3 is TGTGCCAGCAGTGACGGTCAGGGATCGGAGGAAAAACTGTTTTTT. Translating gives CASSDGQGSEEKLFF.

The V call is TRBV6-1, the J call TRBJ1-6; D unresolved. Germline CDR1 is MNHNS and CDR2 is SASEGT. The CDR3 runs to 16 residues. V was clipped by 2 bases and J by 7 bases, with 15 bases between them. The chain's CDR3 is CASSESTGLPNSPLHF. The CDR3 region has the DNA TGTGCCAGCAGTGAATCGACGGGATTACCCAATTCACCCCTCCACTTT.